Below, 6 T cell receptor beta chains from the same sample are listed, as sequenced in a study of OX40 agonist ivuxolimab in advanced cancers. Assay used: immunoSEQ multiplex PCR; TCRdb lists only in-frame clones, some missing. The profile shows more than 50,000 clones, 90% to 95% of them singletons. This specimen consisted of CD4+ or CD8+ T cells sorted from blood, obtained in a trial of the OX40 agonist ivuxolimab. Receptors were obtained from an adult with an advanced solid tumor such as melanoma, head and neck, liver or kidney cancer.

V gene TRBV5-4 combines with J gene TRBJ2-2; TRBD2 is a possible D gene (6 bases). The germline V gene has CDR1 SGHNT and CDR2 YYREEE (reference sequence). V dropped 1 base and J dropped 6 bases, with 7 bases sitting between them. The CDR3 extends over 13 amino acids. CDR3 sequence reads: CASSLWGAGELFF. The CDR3 region has the DNA TGTGCCAGCAGCTTGTGGGGGGCCGGGGAGCTGTTTTTT.

The V gene is TRBV16, the J gene TRBJ2-7; TRBD1 matches 9 bases. This CDR3 region has 14 residues. Per germline, CDR1 KGHSY and CDR2 FQNENV. J gave up 2 bases and V 7 bases, and 6 bases lay outside the gene matches. The DNA of the CDR3 is TGTGCCAGCACCTCGACAGGGGGAACCTACGAGCAGTACTTC. This encodes CASTSTGGTYEQYF. The complete variable domain, with remaining parts taken from reference TRBV16 and TRBJ2-7, reads GEEVAQTPKHLVRGEGQKAKLYCAPIKGHSYVFWYQQVLKNEFKFLISFQNENVFDETGMPKERFSAKCLPNSPCSLEIQATKLEDSAVYFCASTSTGGTYEQYFGPGTRLTVT.

V gene TRBV7-8 combines with J gene TRBJ1-5; TRBD1 matches at 9 bases. CDR1 and CDR2 from the germline V gene are SGHVS and FQNEAQ. Germline trimming cut 5 bases from V and 2 bases from J; bases unmatched to any gene: 7. This CDR3 has 16 residues. CDR3 protein: CASSLKQGAGNQPQHF. In DNA, the CDR3 is TGTGCCAGCAGCCTGAAACAGGGGGCAGGCAATCAGCCCCAGCATTTT.

The chain employs TRBV5-4 and TRBJ2-7, with no clear D. Germline-derived CDR1 and CDR2 are SGHNT and YYREEE (reference sequence). The CDR3 has 12 residues. V lost 1 base and J lost 5, with 7 bases in between. CDR3 sequence: CASSLSWNEQYF. The DNA of the CDR3 is TGTGCCAGCAGCTTGTCATGGAACGAGCAGTACTTC. Drawing the rest from reference TRBV5-4 and TRBJ2-7, the complete variable domain is ETGVTQSPTHLIKTRGQQVTLRCSSQSGHNTVSWYQQALGQGPQFIFQYYREEENGRGNFPPRFSGLQFPNYSSELNVNALELDDSALYLCASSLSWNEQYFGPGTRLTVT.

The table lists this clone with a count of one. This rearrangement joins TRBV29-1 to TRBJ1-2, with TRBD1 identical over 8 bases. Trimming cost V 5 bases and J 8 bases; bases outside gene matches: 7. Germline V gene sequence: CDR1 SQVTM, CDR2 ANQGSEA. CDR3 length: 12 residues. CDR3 sequence reads: CSVLTGVSGYTF. The CDR3 nucleotides are TGCAGCGTTCTGACAGGGGTTTCGGGCTACACCTTC.

The chain carries TRBV10-3 and TRBJ2-1, with 10 bases aligning to TRBD2. CDR3 size: 13 residues. Germline assignment: CDR1 ENHRY and CDR2 SYGVKD. V trimming: 8 bases; J trimming: 7 bases; junction bases outside the gene matches: 5. CDR3 in amino acids: CAIGLAGGNEQFF. As DNA, the CDR3 is TGTGCCATCGGGTTAGCGGGAGGAAATGAGCAGTTCTTC.